Below, 20 T cell receptor beta chains from the same sample are listed, as sequenced in a study of T cell repertoires in cytomegalovirus infection. TCRdb re-called the reads with MiXCR, one entry per CDR3 protein. The sample consists of about 100,000 distinct CDR3 sequences, 16% of them appearing once. The sample comprised PBMCs. These receptors were taken from a human donor in good health (CMV status not recorded). Some clones in this sample may be carry-over from other donors' samples.

This clonotype showed up many times. This chain joins TRBV7-9 and TRBJ1-5; unclear D gene. This CDR3 is built from 12 residues. The germline V gene has CDR1 SEHNR and CDR2 FQNEAQ (reference sequence). V lost 5 bases and J lost 8, with 10 bases in between. The CDR3 loop reads CASSRGWEPQHF. The CDR3 DNA follows: TGTGCCAGCAGCCGAGGTTGGGAGCCCCAGCATTTT.

In its sample, this clonotype was seen many times. The genes are TRBV20-1 and TRBJ1-1; D gene unclear. This CDR3 spans 13 amino acids. The V and J ends lost 0 bases and 6 bases respectively, with 11 bases between them. Germline values: CDR1 DFQATT, CDR2 SNEGSKA (reference sequence). CDR3 sequence reads: CSARDTRTSEAFF. In nucleotides, the CDR3 is TGCAGTGCTAGAGACACCAGGACGTCTGAAGCTTTCTTT.

The sample holds a few counts of this clonotype. This rearrangement joins TRBV7-3 to TRBJ2-7; 7 positions agree with TRBD2. Germline-derived CDR1 and CDR2 are SGHTA and FQGTGA. The V gene end was trimmed by 5 bases and the J gene end by 4 bases; junction bases not matched to a gene: 11. The CDR3 spans 15 residues. As DNA, the CDR3 is TGTGCCAGCAGCCTTTACGGGGAGGGTGCTTACGAGCAGTACTTC. It is translated as CASSLYGEGAYEQYF.

V and J are TRBV10-3 and TRBJ2-7; D is perhaps TRBD2 (5 bases). Germline CDR1 and CDR2: ENHRY and SYGVKD. Between the trimmed V and J ends, which lost 11 bases and 12 bases, there was a span of 17 bases. The CDR3 is made up of 10 amino acids. In DNA form, the CDR3 reads TGTGCCTCGGATCGGGGAGATCGGTACTTC. Amino acids: CASDRGDRYF.

This clonotype appeared a few times. This chain connects TRBV20-1 to TRBJ1-5, with D possibly being TRBD1 (5 bases). Trimming cost V 2 bases and J 3 bases, with 11 bases left between them. The germline CDR1 and CDR2 sequences are DFQATT and SNEGSKA (reference sequence). The CDR3 is 14 amino acids. The CDR3 loop is CSARRGRDNQPQHF. The CDR3 nucleotides read TGCAGTGCTAGACGGGGCAGAGACAATCAGCCCCAGCATTTT.

This sequence joins TRBV24-1 and TRBJ2-1; D is tentatively TRBD1 or TRBD2 (5 bases each). The CDR3 is made up of 16 amino acids. The germline V gene encodes CDR1 KGHDR and CDR2 SFDVKD. V lost 5 bases and J lost 4, with 17 bases in between. CDR3 DNA: TGTGCCACCAGTGCCTCGAAAGGGTGGGGGTACAATGAGCAGTTCTTC. Translating it yields CATSASKGWGYNEQFF.

This clonotype has only a few counts. V gene TRBV4-1 combines with J gene TRBJ2-7; D remains unclear. This CDR3 is built from 14 residues. Germline-derived CDR1 and CDR2 are MGHRA and YSYEKL. With 3 bases removed from V and 0 bases from J, the gap between germline ends came to 9 bases. Here the CDR3 reads CASSQVRSSYEQYF. Written as DNA, the CDR3 is TGCGCCAGCAGCCAGGTCAGGAGCTCCTACGAGCAGTACTTC.

The chain combines TRBV20-1 with TRBJ2-7, with D perhaps being TRBD1 or TRBD2 (6 bases each). The CDR3 extends over 14 amino acids. Germline CDR1 reads DFQATT; CDR2 reads SNEGSKA (reference sequence). Trimming removed 4 bases at V and 2 bases at J, with 15 bases between. The DNA of the CDR3 is TGCAGTGCTATATGGGGGGCTGTGGCCTACGAGCAGTACTTC. Its translation is CSAIWGAVAYEQYF.

In nucleotides, the CDR3 is TGTGCCAGCAGCTACCGACAGGGCGCTAACTATGGCTACACCTTC. Amino acids: CASSYRQGANYGYTF. The chain combines TRBV7-9 with TRBJ1-2; 7 bases fit TRBD1. This CDR3 contains 15 residues. V was pared by 4 bases and J by 0 bases, with 5 bases of the junction left unmatched. Per germline, CDR1 SEHNR and CDR2 FQNEAQ (reference sequence).

The V and J genes are TRBV5-3 and TRBJ2-1, with 8 bases lining up with TRBD1. TRBV5-3 is identified as an open reading frame with a role that is uncertain. The CDR3 runs 15 residues. V trimming: 8 bases; J trimming: 9 bases; junction bases outside the gene matches: 16. The CDR3 DNA is TGTGCCAGCAGCCTACAGGCAGGGGGCCAGGCTGAGCAGTTCTTC. It specifies CASSLQAGGQAEQFF.

This clonotype appeared a single time. The CDR3 end shows no conserved phenylalanine or tryptophan, and so a read error is likely. The chain has TRBV30 and TRBJ1-2; unclear D gene. The V end was cut by 3 bases, the J end by 8 bases, with 13 bases between. Looked up from germline, CDR1 is GTSNPN and CDR2 is SVGIG (reference sequence). The CDR3 extends over 12 amino acids. The CDR3 bases are TGTGCCTGGAGCAGCCGGGTGTGGGGCTACACCATC. Translating it yields CAWSSRVWGYTI.

Ten or more counts support this clonotype. Written as DNA, the CDR3 is TGTGCCAGCAGCTTAGCACAGGGGGAGACCCAGTACTTC. This sequence encodes CASSLAQGETQYF. V gene TRBV7-8 combines with J gene TRBJ2-5, with 7 nucleotides matching TRBD1. This CDR3 has 13 residues. Germline CDR1 and CDR2: SGHVS and FQNEAQ. Trimming at V came to 0 bases and at J to 5 bases, leaving 0 bases not matched to a gene.

This clonotype was recorded many times. The rearrangement links TRBV7-2 to TRBJ2-7; 7 positions agree with TRBD1. The length of the CDR3 is 15 residues. V trimming: 2 bases; J trimming: 6 bases; junction bases outside the gene matches: 10. Germline lookup yields CDR1 SGHTA and CDR2 FQGNSA. CDR3 amino acids: CASSLSGSRGLEQYF. The CDR3 nucleotides read TGTGCCAGCAGCTTATCCGGCTCGAGGGGGCTCGAGCAGTACTTC.

This clonotype was counted only a few times. This chain connects TRBV11-1 to TRBJ2-3; D remains unclear. The CDR3 spans 15 residues. The germline V and J ends were trimmed by 7 bases and 2 bases, with 16 bases remaining between them. Germline V gives CDR1 SGHAT, CDR2 FQDESV (reference sequence). CDR3 protein: CASNLGMETTDTQYF. The CDR3 nucleotides are TGTGCCAGCAACCTGGGGATGGAGACCACAGATACGCAGTATTTT.

In its sample, this clonotype was seen a few times. In nucleotides, the CDR3 is TGCAGTGCTAGAGACCCAAAGCGGGATGACAGGGGGCTGTTTTTT. This sequence encodes CSARDPKRDDRGLFF. The V call is TRBV20-1, the J call TRBJ2-2, with D tentatively TRBD1 (8 bases). CDR3 length: 15 amino acids. Germline V gene data show CDR1 as DFQATT and CDR2 as SNEGSKA (reference sequence). V was trimmed by 0 bases and J by 13 bases, leaving 21 bases between them.

This clonotype was seen at least ten times. This rearrangement joins TRBV6-2 or TRBV6-3 to TRBJ2-1; D is ambiguous. The CDR3 contains 12 residues. Germline V gene lookup returns CDR1 MNHEY and CDR2 SVGEGT. Trimming removed 0 bases at V and 7 bases at J, with 4 bases between. The CDR3 reads CASSYSMNEQFF. The CDR3 DNA reads as TGTGCCAGCAGTTACTCGATGAATGAGCAGTTCTTC.

With respect to this clonotype: Relative to the germline gene, one junction end is altered; a read error may explain this. The chain has TRBV4-2 and TRBJ2-2, with 12 bases matching TRBD1. Germline V CDR1 and CDR2: LGHNA, YNFKEQ. CDR3 length: 17 amino acids. CDR3 nucleotide sequence: TGTGCCAGCAGCCAAGATTTGGGACAGGGGGCGGCCGGGGAGCTGATTTTT. Amino acids: CASSQDLGQGAAGELIF.

Ten or more counts support this clonotype. This chain links TRBV7-3 with TRBJ2-7; TRBD2 might be the D (5 bases). The CDR3 contains 14 residues. V lost 7 bases and J 4 bases, leaving 17 bases between the germline ends. The germline CDR1 and CDR2 sequences are SGHTA and FQGTGA. CDR3 in amino acids: CASMTGIGVYEQYF. DNA for the CDR3: TGTGCCAGCATGACCGGGATAGGAGTTTACGAGCAGTACTTC.

This clonotype was counted many times. V gene TRBV7-2 combines with J gene TRBJ2-3; D remains unclear. Trimming shortened V by 3 bases and J by 10 bases, and 14 bases separated the two germline ends. The CDR3 has 13 residues. The germline gives CDR1 SGHTA, CDR2 FQGNSA. The CDR3 is CASSFGDPAAQYF. CDR3 bases: TGTGCCAGCAGCTTTGGTGATCCCGCGGCGCAGTATTTT.

V and J are TRBV2 and TRBJ2-5; TRBD2 is a possible D gene (5 bases). The CDR3 is made up of 14 amino acids. V was clipped by 3 bases and J by 2 bases, with 10 bases between them. The germline V gene has CDR1 SNHLY and CDR2 FYNNEI. In DNA form, the CDR3 reads TGTGCCAGCAGTGAGGTACGGGATCAAGAGACCCAGTACTTC. It specifies CASSEVRDQETQYF.